This is a list of T cell receptor beta chains from one sample in a study of OX40 agonist ivuxolimab in advanced cancers. Method: immunoSEQ multiplex PCR; TCRdb's copy keeps in-frame clones and lacks some. This table holds around 10,000 clones, around 80% found once. The sample here was CD4+ or CD8+ T cells sorted from blood, taken in a trial of the OX40 agonist ivuxolimab. These receptors originate from an adult with an advanced solid tumor such as melanoma, head and neck, liver or kidney cancer. Each CDR3 is given with its conserved first and last residue. Each record gives: D gene, clone size, V gene, J gene, CDR3 protein, CDR3 DNA. The D gene is left open where the match is weak. Expanded clones get a size class; other rows say once, few or many, or leave the size out.

d_call: -
clone_size: -
v_call: TRBV5-1
j_call: TRBJ2-1
cdr3_aa: CASSSGGADEQFF
cdr3_nt: TGCGCCAGCAGCTCTGGAGGGGCCGATGAGCAGTTCTTC

d_call: TRBD2
clone_size: -
v_call: TRBV7-9
j_call: TRBJ2-2
cdr3_aa: CASSPGLAGGPAGELFF
cdr3_nt: TGTGCCAGCAGCCCCGGACTAGCGGGAGGGCCTGCCGGGGAGCTGTTTTTT

d_call: TRBD2
clone_size: -
v_call: TRBV5-8
j_call: TRBJ2-7
cdr3_aa: CASSWTSGGAQEQYF
cdr3_nt: TGTGCCAGCAGCTGGACTAGCGGGGGGGCTCAAGAGCAGTACTTC

d_call: -
clone_size: -
v_call: TRBV5-4
j_call: TRBJ2-4
cdr3_aa: CASGPENIQYF
cdr3_nt: TGTGCCAGCGGCCCAGAAAACATTCAGTACTTC

d_call: TRBD1
clone_size: -
v_call: TRBV7-9
j_call: TRBJ1-2
cdr3_aa: CASSLLMGTVYYGYTF
cdr3_nt: TGTGCCAGCAGCTTACTAATGGGGACAGTTTACTATGGCTACACCTTC

d_call: TRBD2
clone_size: few
v_call: TRBV4-2
j_call: TRBJ2-7
cdr3_aa: CASSTTSGRALEQYF
cdr3_nt: TGTGCCAGCAGCACGACTAGCGGGAGGGCCCTCGAGCAGTACTTC

d_call: -
clone_size: -
v_call: TRBV27
j_call: TRBJ1-5
cdr3_aa: CASSFDGNQPQHF
cdr3_nt: TGTGCCAGCAGTTTTGACGGCAATCAGCCCCAGCATTTT

d_call: TRBD2
clone_size: -
v_call: TRBV27
j_call: TRBJ2-1
cdr3_aa: CASSFGTSGRAASYNEQFF
cdr3_nt: TGTGCCAGCAGTTTCGGGACTAGCGGGAGGGCCGCTTCCTACAATGAGCAGTTCTTC

d_call: -
clone_size: -
v_call: TRBV15
j_call: TRBJ2-2
cdr3_aa: CATSRDRDGNTGELFF
cdr3_nt: TGTGCCACCAGCAGAGATCGGGACGGGAACACCGGGGAGCTGTTTTTT

d_call: -
clone_size: -
v_call: TRBV9
j_call: TRBJ1-2
cdr3_aa: CASSAEGGKGYGYTF
cdr3_nt: TGTGCCAGCAGCGCCGAGGGGGGGAAGGGCTATGGCTACACCTTC

d_call: TRBD2
clone_size: -
v_call: TRBV27
j_call: TRBJ2-1
cdr3_aa: CASSSGLAANNEQFF
cdr3_nt: TGTGCCAGCAGTTCGGGGCTAGCGGCTAACAATGAGCAGTTCTTC

d_call: -
clone_size: -
v_call: TRBV9
j_call: TRBJ2-5
cdr3_aa: CASSVWGEAGETQYF
cdr3_nt: TGTGCCAGCAGCGTATGGGGGGAGGCGGGTGAGACCCAGTACTTC

d_call: TRBD2
clone_size: -
v_call: TRBV13
j_call: TRBJ2-2
cdr3_aa: CASTERGLGRITGELFF
cdr3_nt: TGTGCCAGCACCGAACGGGGACTAGGGCGGATCACCGGGGAGCTGTTTTTT

d_call: -
clone_size: -
v_call: TRBV14
j_call: TRBJ2-1
cdr3_aa: CASSQNLRHYNEQFF
cdr3_nt: TGTGCCAGCAGCCAAAATCTCAGGCATTACAATGAGCAGTTCTTC

d_call: -
clone_size: -
v_call: TRBV23-1
j_call: TRBJ2-1
cdr3_aa: CASRIDLSRGSYNEQFF
cdr3_nt: TGCGCCAGTCGAATAGATCTAAGCAGAGGCTCCTACAATGAGCAGTTCTTC

d_call: -
clone_size: -
v_call: TRBV7-6
j_call: TRBJ2-1
cdr3_aa: CASSSDGSNEQFF
cdr3_nt: TGTGCCAGCAGCTCTGACGGATCCAATGAGCAGTTCTTC

d_call: -
clone_size: -
v_call: TRBV4-1
j_call: TRBJ1-1
cdr3_aa: CASSQDLFTGANTEAFF
cdr3_nt: TGCGCCAGCAGCCAAGATTTGTTTACGGGGGCCAACACTGAAGCTTTCTTT

d_call: TRBD1
clone_size: -
v_call: TRBV4-2
j_call: TRBJ1-6
cdr3_aa: CASSSTGGGYSPLHF
cdr3_nt: TGTGCCAGCAGTTCAACAGGGGGCGGTTATTCACCCCTCCACTTT

d_call: -
clone_size: -
v_call: TRBV27
j_call: TRBJ2-7
cdr3_aa: CASSPALVATYEQYF
cdr3_nt: TGTGCCAGCAGCCCGGCCCTTGTTGCAACCTACGAGCAGTACTTC

d_call: -
clone_size: -
v_call: TRBV7-9
j_call: TRBJ2-7
cdr3_aa: CASSLAGAQYYEQYF
cdr3_nt: TGTGCCAGCAGCTTAGCGGGGGCCCAATACTACGAGCAGTACTTC

d_call: TRBD2
clone_size: -
v_call: TRBV4-2
j_call: TRBJ2-7
cdr3_aa: CASSQETSGRSVYEQYF
cdr3_nt: TGTGCCAGCAGCCAAGAAACTAGCGGGCGTTCAGTCTACGAGCAGTACTTC

d_call: -
clone_size: -
v_call: TRBV9
j_call: TRBJ2-1
cdr3_aa: CASSVGLGLYNEQFF
cdr3_nt: TGTGCCAGCAGCGTAGGCCTAGGCCTCTACAATGAGCAGTTCTTC

d_call: TRBD2
clone_size: once
v_call: TRBV7-9
j_call: TRBJ2-3
cdr3_aa: CASSPRFTSGGSGADTQYF
cdr3_nt: TGTGCCAGCAGCCCCCGTTTCACTAGCGGGGGGTCCGGGGCAGATACGCAGTATTTT

d_call: -
clone_size: once
v_call: TRBV7-2
j_call: TRBJ2-7
cdr3_aa: CASSLGGGISYEQYF
cdr3_nt: TGTGCCAGCAGCTTAGGAGGGGGGATTTCCTACGAGCAGTACTTC

d_call: -
clone_size: -
v_call: TRBV4-1
j_call: TRBJ2-3
cdr3_aa: CASSQVGTDTQYF
cdr3_nt: TGCGCCAGCAGCCAAGTAGGCACAGATACGCAGTATTTT

d_call: TRBD1
clone_size: -
v_call: TRBV30
j_call: TRBJ1-2
cdr3_aa: CALRRDREGSYGYTF
cdr3_nt: TGTGCCCTCCGACGGGACAGGGAGGGAAGCTATGGCTACACCTTC

d_call: TRBD1
clone_size: once
v_call: TRBV6-1
j_call: TRBJ2-1
cdr3_aa: CASSQTGGAYNEQFF
cdr3_nt: TGTGCCAGCAGCCAGACAGGGGGCGCCTACAATGAGCAGTTCTTC

d_call: -
clone_size: -
v_call: TRBV19
j_call: TRBJ1-2
cdr3_aa: CASNSHGGDYGYTF
cdr3_nt: TGTGCCAGTAACTCCCATGGGGGGGACTATGGCTACACCTTC

d_call: TRBD1
clone_size: once
v_call: TRBV11-3
j_call: TRBJ1-2
cdr3_aa: CASSLAGGNYGYTF
cdr3_nt: TGTGCCAGCAGCTTAGCAGGGGGCAACTATGGCTACACCTTC

d_call: TRBD1
clone_size: -
v_call: TRBV4-2
j_call: TRBJ1-2
cdr3_aa: CASSLEMTGSYGYTF
cdr3_nt: TGTGCCAGCAGCTTAGAGATGACAGGGTCCTATGGCTACACCTTC

d_call: -
clone_size: -
v_call: TRBV5-1
j_call: TRBJ2-7
cdr3_aa: CASSYAQGKPSPYEQYF
cdr3_nt: TGCGCCAGCAGTTACGCACAGGGAAAACCTTCGCCCTACGAGCAGTACTTC

d_call: -
clone_size: -
v_call: TRBV20-1
j_call: TRBJ2-7
cdr3_aa: CSARDPVLPSF
cdr3_nt: TGCAGTGCTAGAGATCCAGTTCTCCCGTCCTTC

d_call: -
clone_size: -
v_call: TRBV4-1
j_call: TRBJ1-3
cdr3_aa: CASSQAVNSGNTIYF
cdr3_nt: TGCGCCAGCAGCCAAGCAGTCAACTCTGGAAACACCATATATTTT

d_call: TRBD1
clone_size: -
v_call: TRBV4-1
j_call: TRBJ2-3
cdr3_aa: CASSPRQGITDTQYF
cdr3_nt: TGCGCCAGCAGCCCCCGACAGGGTATCACAGATACGCAGTATTTT

d_call: -
clone_size: -
v_call: TRBV4-2
j_call: TRBJ2-2
cdr3_aa: CASSQEGWNTGELFF
cdr3_nt: TGTGCCAGCAGCCAAGAAGGCTGGAACACCGGGGAGCTGTTTTTT